This TCR beta chain originates from a study of cytomegalovirus exposure and HLA in healthy donors. Unmatched junction bases numbered 26, after V lost 2 bases and J lost 2 bases. Germline CDR1 GTSNPN, CDR2 SVGIG (reference sequence). This CDR3 spans 23 amino acids. This clone was recorded once. The repertoire was sequenced with immunoSEQ multiplex PCR; TCRdb's copy has only in-frame clones and lacks some. The table has around 220,000 clones, 85% to 90% seen once; the top ten hold around 3%. This receptor was obtained from a woman in her late teens or twenties in good health and CMV-seronegative. The source material was PBMCs. The chain couples TRBV30 to TRBJ2-7; 14 nucleotides agree with TRBD2. CDR3 sequence: CAWSSTTSEFGTSGSWATYEQYF. CDR3 in DNA: TGTGCCTGGAGTTCCACCACGTCAGAATTCGGGACTAGCGGGAGTTGGGCTACCTACGAGCAGTACTTC.